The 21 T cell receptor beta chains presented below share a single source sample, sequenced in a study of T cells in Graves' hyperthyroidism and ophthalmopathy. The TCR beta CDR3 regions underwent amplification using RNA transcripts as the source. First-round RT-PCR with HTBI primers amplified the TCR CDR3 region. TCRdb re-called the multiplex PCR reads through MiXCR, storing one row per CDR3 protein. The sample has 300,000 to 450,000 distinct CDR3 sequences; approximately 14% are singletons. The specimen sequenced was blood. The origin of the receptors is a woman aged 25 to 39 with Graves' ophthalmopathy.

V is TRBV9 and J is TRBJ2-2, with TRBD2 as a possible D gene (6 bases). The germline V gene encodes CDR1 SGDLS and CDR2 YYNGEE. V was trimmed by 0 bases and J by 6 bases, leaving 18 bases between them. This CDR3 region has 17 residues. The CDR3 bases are TGTGCCAGCAGCGTAGTCGCCGGGGAGGCAAACGCCGGGGAGCTGTTTTTT. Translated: CASSVVAGEANAGELFF.

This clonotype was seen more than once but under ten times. For the CDR3, the DNA is TGTGCCAGCAGCCCAGCGGGGTCCGGGGAGCTGTTTTTT. It translates to CASSPAGSGELFF. The genes are TRBV13 and TRBJ2-2; 7 bases map to TRBD2. V trimming: 5 bases; J trimming: 6 bases; junction bases outside the gene matches: 3. CDR1 is PRHDT, CDR2 FYEKMQ, per germline (reference sequence). The CDR3 spans 13 residues.

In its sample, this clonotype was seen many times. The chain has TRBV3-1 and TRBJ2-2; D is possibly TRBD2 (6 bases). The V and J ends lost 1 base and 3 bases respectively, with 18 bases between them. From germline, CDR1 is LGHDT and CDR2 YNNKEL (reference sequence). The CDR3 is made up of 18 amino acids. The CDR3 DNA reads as TGTGCCAGCAGCCAAGGTCTTGAGAGACTAGTGTACACCGGGGAGCTGTTTTTT. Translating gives CASSQGLERLVYTGELFF. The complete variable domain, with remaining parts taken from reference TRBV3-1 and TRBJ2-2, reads DTAVSQTPKYLVTQMGNDKSIKCEQNLGHDTMYWYKQDSKKFLKIMFSYNNKELIINETVPNRFSPKSPDKAHLNLHINSLELGDSAVYFCASSQGLERLVYTGELFFGEGSRLTVL.

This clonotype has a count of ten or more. CDR3 amino acids: CSAKHSGASPYEQYF. The CDR3 region has the DNA TGCAGTGCCAAGCATAGCGGGGCGAGCCCCTACGAGCAGTACTTC. V is TRBV20-1 and J is TRBJ2-7; 8 bases fit TRBD2. The ends lost 6 bases at V and 2 bases at J; junction bases unmatched: 12. This CDR3 comprises 15 residues. Germline loops: CDR1 DFQATT, CDR2 SNEGSKA (reference sequence).

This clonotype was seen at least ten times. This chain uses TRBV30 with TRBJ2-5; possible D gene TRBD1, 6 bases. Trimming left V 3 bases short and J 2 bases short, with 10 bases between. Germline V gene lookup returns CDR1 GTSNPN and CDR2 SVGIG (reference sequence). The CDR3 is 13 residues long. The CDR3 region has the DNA TGTGCCTGGAGGAAGGGGGTGCAAGAGACCCAGTACTTC. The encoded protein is CAWRKGVQETQYF.

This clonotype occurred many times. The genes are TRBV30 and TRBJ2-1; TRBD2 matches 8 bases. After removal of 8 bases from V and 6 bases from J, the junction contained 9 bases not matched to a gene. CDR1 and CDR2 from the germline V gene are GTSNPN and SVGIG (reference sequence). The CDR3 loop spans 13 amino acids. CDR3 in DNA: TGTGCCATAGAGCCGGGACTAGGCAATGAGCAGTTCTTC. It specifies CAIEPGLGNEQFF.

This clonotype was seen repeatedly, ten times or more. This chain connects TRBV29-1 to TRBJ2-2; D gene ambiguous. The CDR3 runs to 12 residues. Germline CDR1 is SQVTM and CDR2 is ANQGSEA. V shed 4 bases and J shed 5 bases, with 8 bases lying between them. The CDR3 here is CSVAKGTGELFF. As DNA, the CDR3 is TGCAGCGTTGCGAAGGGTACCGGGGAGCTGTTTTTT.

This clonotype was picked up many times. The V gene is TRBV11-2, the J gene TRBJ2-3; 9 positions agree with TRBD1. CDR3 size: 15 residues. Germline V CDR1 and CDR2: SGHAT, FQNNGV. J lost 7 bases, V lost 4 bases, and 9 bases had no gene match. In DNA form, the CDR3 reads TGTGCCAGCAGCTCAGGGGACAGGGCCTCATATACGCAGTATTTT. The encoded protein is CASSSGDRASYTQYF.

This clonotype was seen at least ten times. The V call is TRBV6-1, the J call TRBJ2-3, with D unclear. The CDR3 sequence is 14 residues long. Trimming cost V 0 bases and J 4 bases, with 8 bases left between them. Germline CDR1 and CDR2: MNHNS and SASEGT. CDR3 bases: TGTGCCAGCAGTGAAGCTAGTGGGGCAGATACGCAGTATTTT. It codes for CASSEASGADTQYF.

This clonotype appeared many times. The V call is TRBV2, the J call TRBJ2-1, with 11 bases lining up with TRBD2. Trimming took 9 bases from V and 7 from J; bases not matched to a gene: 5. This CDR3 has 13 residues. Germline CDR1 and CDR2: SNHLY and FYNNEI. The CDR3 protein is CARGTSGLNEQFF. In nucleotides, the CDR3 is TGTGCCAGGGGGACTAGCGGTCTGAATGAGCAGTTCTTC.

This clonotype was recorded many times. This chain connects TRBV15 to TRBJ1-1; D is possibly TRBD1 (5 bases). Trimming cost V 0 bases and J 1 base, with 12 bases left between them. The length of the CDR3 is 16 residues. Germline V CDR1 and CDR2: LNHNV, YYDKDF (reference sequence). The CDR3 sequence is CATSRDIGAGNTEAFF. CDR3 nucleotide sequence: TGTGCCACCAGCAGAGATATCGGGGCAGGGAACACTGAAGCTTTCTTT.

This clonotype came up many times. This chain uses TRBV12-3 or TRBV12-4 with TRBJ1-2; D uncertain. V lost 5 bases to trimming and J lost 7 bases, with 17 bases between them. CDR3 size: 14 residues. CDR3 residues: CASSRTLPDGGYTF. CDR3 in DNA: TGTGCCAGCAGTCGGACGTTACCTGATGGTGGCTACACCTTC.

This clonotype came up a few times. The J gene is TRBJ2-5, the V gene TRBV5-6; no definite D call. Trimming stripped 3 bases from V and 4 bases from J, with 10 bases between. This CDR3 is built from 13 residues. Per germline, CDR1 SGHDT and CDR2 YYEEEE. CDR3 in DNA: TGTGCCAGCAGCTCTTTTGCAGCAGAGACCCAGTACTTC. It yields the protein CASSSFAAETQYF.

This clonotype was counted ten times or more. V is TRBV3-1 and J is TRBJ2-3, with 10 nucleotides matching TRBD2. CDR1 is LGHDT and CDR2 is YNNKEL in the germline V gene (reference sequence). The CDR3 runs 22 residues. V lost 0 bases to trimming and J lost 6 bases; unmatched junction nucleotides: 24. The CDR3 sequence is CASSQELGSAGGRSSLWDTQYF. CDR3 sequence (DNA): TGTGCCAGCAGCCAAGAACTCGGGTCAGCGGGGGGGCGTTCAAGCCTTTGGGATACGCAGTATTTT.

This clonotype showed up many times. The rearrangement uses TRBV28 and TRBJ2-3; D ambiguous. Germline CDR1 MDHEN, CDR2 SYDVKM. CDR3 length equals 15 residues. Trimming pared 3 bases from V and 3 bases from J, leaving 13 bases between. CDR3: CASSLEDKGTDTQYF. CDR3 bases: TGTGCCAGCAGTTTGGAAGACAAGGGTACAGATACGCAGTATTTT.

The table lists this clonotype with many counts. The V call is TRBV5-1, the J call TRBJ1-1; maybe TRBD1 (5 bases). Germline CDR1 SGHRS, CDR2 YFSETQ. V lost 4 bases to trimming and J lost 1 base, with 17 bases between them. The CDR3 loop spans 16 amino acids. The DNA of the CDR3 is TGCGCCAGCAGCGCGGGGACTGCCCTGCCGAACACTGAAGCTTTCTTT. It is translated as CASSAGTALPNTEAFF.

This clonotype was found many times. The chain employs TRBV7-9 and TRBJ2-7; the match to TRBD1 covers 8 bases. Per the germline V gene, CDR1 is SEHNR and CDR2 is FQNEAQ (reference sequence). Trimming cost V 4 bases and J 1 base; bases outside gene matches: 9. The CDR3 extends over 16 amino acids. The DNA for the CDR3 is TGTGCCAGCAGCTCAGACGGGGACAGGCGGTCCTACGAGCAGTACTTC. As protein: CASSSDGDRRSYEQYF. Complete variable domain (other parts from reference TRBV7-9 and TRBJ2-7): DTGVSQNPRHKITKRGQNVTFRCDPISEHNRLYWYRQTLGQGPEFLTYFQNEAQLEKSRLLSDRFSAERPKGSFSTLEIQRTEQGDSAMYLCASSSDGDRRSYEQYFGPGTRLTVT.

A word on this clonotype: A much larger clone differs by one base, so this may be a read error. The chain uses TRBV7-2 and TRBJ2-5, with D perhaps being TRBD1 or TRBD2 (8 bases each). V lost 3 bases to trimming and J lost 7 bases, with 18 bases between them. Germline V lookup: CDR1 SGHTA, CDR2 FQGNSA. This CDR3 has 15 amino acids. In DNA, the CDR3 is TGTGCCAGCAGCTTCGACAGGGGCGCGGGAGGGACCCAGTACTTC. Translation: CASSFDRGAGGTQYF.

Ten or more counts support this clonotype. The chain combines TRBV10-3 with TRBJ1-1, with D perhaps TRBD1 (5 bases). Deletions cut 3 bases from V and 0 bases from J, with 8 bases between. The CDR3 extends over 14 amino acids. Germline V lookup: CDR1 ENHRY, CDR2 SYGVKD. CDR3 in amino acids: CAISEGELNTEAFF. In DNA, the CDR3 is TGTGCCATCAGTGAAGGGGAGCTGAACACTGAAGCTTTCTTT.

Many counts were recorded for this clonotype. Here the CDR3 reads CASSSGLVFNEQFF. The CDR3 nucleotides read TGTGCCAGCAGTTCCGGACTAGTTTTCAATGAGCAGTTCTTC. V gene TRBV27 combines with J gene TRBJ2-1; TRBD2 matches 7 bases. Germline V gives CDR1 MNHEY, CDR2 SMNVEV (reference sequence). The CDR3 runs to 14 residues. J gave up 6 bases and V 4 bases, and 6 bases lay outside the gene matches.

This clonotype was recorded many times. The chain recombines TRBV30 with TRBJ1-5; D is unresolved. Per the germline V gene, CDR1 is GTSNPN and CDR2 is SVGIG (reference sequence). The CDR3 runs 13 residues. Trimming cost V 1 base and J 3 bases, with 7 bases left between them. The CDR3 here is CAWSAATNQPQHF. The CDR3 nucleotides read TGTGCCTGGAGTGCGGCCACCAATCAGCCCCAGCATTTT.